One sample yielded the 21 T cell receptor beta chains listed below, sequenced in a study of T cell repertoires in cytomegalovirus infection. Each CDR3 protein gets one entry after TCRdb re-called the reads with MiXCR. The sample includes around 300,000 distinct CDR3 sequences, about 20% of them seen just once. Antigens for these TCRs are unknown. Sequencing used cultured PBMCs, obtained from culture after CMV antigen stimulation. Source of these receptors: a human donor in good health (CMV status not recorded). Some clones in this sample may be carry-over from other donors' samples.

This clonotype has at least ten counts. The genes are TRBV7-2 and TRBJ2-4; D remains ambiguous. The V end was cut by 4 bases, the J end by 6 bases, with 16 bases between. Looked up from germline, CDR1 is SGHTA and CDR2 is FQGNSA. The CDR3 covers 15 residues. CDR3 loop: CASSSDLSLLNIQYF. Written as DNA, the CDR3 is TGTGCCAGCAGCTCCGATCTATCCCTCCTAAACATTCAGTACTTC.

The J gene is TRBJ2-7, the V gene TRBV27; the D gene is possibly TRBD1 (5 bases). The CDR3 sequence is 13 residues long. V was trimmed by 3 bases and J by 4 bases, leaving 10 bases between them. The germline V gene has CDR1 MNHEY and CDR2 SMNVEV (reference sequence). The CDR3 sequence is CASSLSRVYEQYF. The CDR3, as DNA: TGTGCCAGCAGTTTGTCCAGGGTGTACGAGCAGTACTTC.

This clonotype was detected ten times or more. This chain joins TRBV7-8 and TRBJ2-2; 7 bases are shared with TRBD1. Germline V CDR1 and CDR2: SGHVS, FQNEAQ. The CDR3 contains 15 residues. The V gene end was trimmed by 5 bases and the J gene end by 3 bases; junction bases not matched to a gene: 6. The CDR3 here is CASSQGTVDTGELFF. In DNA form, the CDR3 reads TGTGCCAGCAGCCAAGGGACAGTTGACACCGGGGAGCTGTTTTTT.

This clonotype was recorded a few times. This chain links TRBV27 with TRBJ2-1; no definite D call. Trimming took 3 bases from V and 0 from J, leaving 12 bases between them. Germline assignment: CDR1 MNHEY and CDR2 SMNVEV (reference sequence). CDR3 length equals 16 residues. Written as DNA, the CDR3 is TGTGCCAGCAGTTTTGAAAGCCCCAGCTCCTACAATGAGCAGTTCTTC. Translation: CASSFESPSSYNEQFF.

The chain employs TRBV11-3 and TRBJ2-1; no clear D gene. The length of the CDR3 is 13 residues. V lost 3 bases to trimming and J lost 5 bases, with 8 bases between them. The germline CDR1 and CDR2 sequences are SGHNT and YENEEA. The DNA of the CDR3 is TGTGCCAGCAGCTTCGACGTAGACAATGAGCAGTTCTTC. It translates to CASSFDVDNEQFF.

The sample holds a few counts of this clonotype. CDR3 residues: CSAREPRGGWTQYF. CDR3 nucleotides: TGCAGTGCTAGAGAGCCCCGGGGAGGGTGGACCCAGTACTTC. V gene TRBV20-1 combines with J gene TRBJ2-5; 7 nucleotides match TRBD2. The CDR3 spans 14 residues. Germline V gene sequence: CDR1 DFQATT, CDR2 SNEGSKA (reference sequence). Trimming cost V 0 bases and J 7 bases; bases outside gene matches: 8.

This clonotype was counted only a few times. This chain connects TRBV4-2 to TRBJ1-1, with a weak D call TRBD1 (6 bases). The V and J ends lost 1 base and 4 bases respectively, with 13 bases between them. CDR1 LGHNA and CDR2 YNFKEQ come from the germline V gene. This CDR3 has 15 amino acids. Here the CDR3 DNA reads TGTGCCAGCAGCCAAGTCGAGGAGGGGGGCACTGAAGCTTTCTTT. It is translated as CASSQVEEGGTEAFF.

The sample holds a few counts of this clonotype. The gene calls are TRBV12-3 or TRBV12-4 and TRBJ1-2; D uncertain. CDR3 length: 13 residues. The V and J ends lost 5 bases and 4 bases respectively, with 11 bases between them. The CDR3 DNA is TGTGCCAGCAGTCAGGACCGGATCTATGGCTACACCTTC. It translates to CASSQDRIYGYTF.

This clonotype showed up many times. The gene calls are TRBV28 and TRBJ1-2; 7 nucleotides align to TRBD1. The V segment lost 2 bases and the J segment 4 bases; nucleotides outside the gene matches: 7. This CDR3 spans 15 amino acids. Germline V CDR1 and CDR2: MDHEN, SYDVKM. CDR3 coding DNA: TGTGCCAGCAGTTTAGGGACAGATAGTTCCTATGGCTACACCTTC. This gives the protein CASSLGTDSSYGYTF.

This clonotype was counted ten times or more. The J gene is TRBJ2-2, the V gene TRBV7-8; D is undetermined. Trimming stripped 7 bases from V and 3 bases from J, with 18 bases between. Germline V gene lookup returns CDR1 SGHVS and CDR2 FQNEAQ. The CDR3 is 16 residues long. CDR3 loop: CASNFLRILDTGELFF. The CDR3 region has the DNA TGTGCCAGCAATTTCCTTCGAATACTTGACACCGGGGAGCTGTTTTTT.

This clonotype came up a few times. This sequence joins TRBV12-3 or TRBV12-4 and TRBJ2-3; 8 nucleotides line up with TRBD2. V shed 0 bases, J shed 2 bases, and the junction held 7 bases outside the gene matches. This CDR3 has 17 residues. The CDR3 loop is CASSLAPGGGLTDTQYF. The CDR3 nucleotides read TGTGCCAGCAGTTTAGCTCCGGGGGGGGGTCTCACAGATACGCAGTATTTT.

The chain carries TRBV20-1 and TRBJ2-3, with D possibly TRBD2 on 5 matching bases. Germline CDR1 is DFQATT and CDR2 is SNEGSKA (reference sequence). The V end lost 6 bases, the J end lost 1 base, and 8 bases lay between the germline ends. This CDR3 has 12 residues. The CDR3 sequence: CSAGVGTDTQYF. Written as DNA, the CDR3 is TGCAGTGCCGGGGTCGGCACAGATACGCAGTATTTT.

This clonotype was seen a handful of times. Written as DNA, the CDR3 is TGTGCCCTGGTCCTGGAGGAAGAGACCCAGTACTTC. Protein product: CALVLEEETQYF. The chain couples TRBV6-5 to TRBJ2-5; D is possibly TRBD2 (5 bases). CDR1 and CDR2 (germline): MNHEY, SVGAGI. Trimming took off 11 bases at V and 3 bases at J, with 13 bases between the two ends. This CDR3 contains 12 residues.

This clonotype came up many times. The chain is built from TRBV6-5 and TRBJ1-2; 8 bases agree with TRBD1. V was pared by 6 bases and J by 7 bases, with 13 bases of the junction left unmatched. The CDR3 has 15 amino acids. Germline CDR1 is MNHEY and CDR2 is SVGAGI. CDR3 nucleotides: TGTGCCAGCAGCACTTCAGCTCTACAGGGGGTTGGCTACACCTTC. Translated, it gives CASSTSALQGVGYTF.

This clonotype was observed a few times. The V gene is TRBV12-3 or TRBV12-4, the J gene TRBJ2-3; 10 bases are a match to TRBD2. V was pared by 3 bases and J by 7 bases, with 10 bases of the junction left unmatched. The CDR3 is 16 residues long. The CDR3 loop is CASSFKTSGHTNTQYF. The DNA for the CDR3 is TGTGCCAGCAGTTTTAAGACTAGCGGGCACACTAATACGCAGTATTTT.

V is TRBV20-1 and J is TRBJ1-5; D remains ambiguous. CDR1 and CDR2 from the germline V gene are DFQATT and SNEGSKA (reference sequence). The CDR3 runs 15 residues. V gave up 3 bases and J gave up 4 bases, with 16 bases separating them. The CDR3 DNA reads as TGCAGTGCTAGTGGTGGAGGAGCTCGGAATCAGCCCCAGCATTTT. Translation gives CSASGGGARNQPQHF.

This clonotype was observed a few times. This sequence joins TRBV7-9 and TRBJ1-1; 12 bases fit TRBD1. This CDR3 contains 17 residues. Germline CDR1 SEHNR, CDR2 FQNEAQ (reference sequence). Unmatched junction bases numbered 8, after V lost 3 bases and J lost 3 bases. In DNA, the CDR3 is TGTGCCAGCAGCTTCCTACCGGGACAGGGGGCGGACACTGAAGCTTTCTTT. It codes for CASSFLPGQGADTEAFF.

This clonotype was observed a few times. This chain joins TRBV7-9 and TRBJ2-7, with TRBD2 matching 8 bases. This CDR3 is 14 amino acids long. Germline V gene lookup returns CDR1 SEHNR and CDR2 FQNEAQ (reference sequence). Trimming at V came to 1 base and at J to 6 bases, leaving 5 bases not matched to a gene. The CDR3 DNA reads TGTGCCAGCAGCTTAGAAGCGGCGGGGGGCGAGCAGTACTTC. It specifies CASSLEAAGGEQYF.

This clonotype was recorded many times. The chain carries TRBV2 and TRBJ2-7; a weak D match, TRBD2 (7 bases). Germline-derived CDR1 and CDR2 are SNHLY and FYNNEI. CDR3 length: 15 amino acids. Trimming took off 1 base at V and 3 bases at J, with 13 bases between the two ends. For the CDR3, the DNA is TGTGCCAGCAGTGAAGGCGGGGGCTCCTACTACGAGCAGTACGTC. Its translation: CASSEGGGSYYEQYV.

This clonotype was seen repeatedly, ten times or more. The chain uses TRBV7-9 and TRBJ2-1, with 7 nucleotides matching TRBD2. CDR3 size: 12 residues. Germline CDR1 SEHNR, CDR2 FQNEAQ (reference sequence). The V segment lost 4 bases and the J segment 9 bases; nucleotides outside the gene matches: 3. The CDR3: CASSSREFEQFF. The CDR3 DNA is TGTGCCAGCAGCTCGCGGGAGTTTGAGCAGTTCTTC.

This clonotype was counted at least ten times. The J gene is TRBJ2-5, the V gene TRBV4-1, with D perhaps TRBD1 (7 bases). The CDR3 has 16 amino acids. Germline assignment: CDR1 MGHRA and CDR2 YSYEKL. The ends were cut back, 1 base at V and 5 bases at J, with 17 bases in the middle. The CDR3 DNA reads TGCGCCAGCAGCCAAGTGGAGGGGGCGAGGTCGGAGACCCAGTACTTC. Its translation is CASSQVEGARSETQYF.